The 5 T cell receptor beta chains given below trace back to one sample, sequenced in a study of T cells in Graves' hyperthyroidism and ophthalmopathy. TCR beta CDR3 sequences were amplified from RNA transcripts. HTBI primers were employed in a first-round RT-PCR of the TCR CDR3. TCRdb analysed the multiplex PCR reads with MiXCR anew, one entry per CDR3 protein. The data hold hundreds of thousands of distinct CDR3 sequences, with about 14% observed a single time. Material: blood. These receptors originate from a woman between 25 and 40 years old with Graves' hyperthyroidism.

This clonotype was seen repeatedly, ten times or more. The CDR3 DNA follows: TGTGCCAGCAGTCACTACAGGGGAGGGGTGAACACTGAAGCTTTCTTT. Protein sequence: CASSHYRGGVNTEAFF. The chain employs TRBV28 and TRBJ1-1; 7 bases are a match to TRBD1. The V gene's germline CDR1 is MDHEN and CDR2 SYDVKM. The CDR3 runs to 16 residues. V lost 5 bases, J lost 0 bases, and 9 bases stayed unmatched.

In this sample, this clonotype turned up many times. The rearrangement joins TRBV29-1 to TRBJ1-1; tentatively, D is TRBD1 (5 bases). The CDR3 loop spans 13 amino acids. V lost 7 bases to trimming and J lost 0 bases, with 12 bases between them. Germline CDR1 and CDR2: SQVTM and ANQGSEA. This chain's CDR3 is CSAGGGMNTEAFF. The CDR3 DNA sequence: TGCAGCGCTGGCGGGGGGATGAACACTGAAGCTTTCTTT.

Ten or more counts support this clonotype. The chain joins TRBV20-1 to TRBJ1-1; D uncertain. This CDR3 is 12 amino acids long. Trimming shortened V by 3 bases and J by 10 bases, and 15 bases separated the two germline ends. Germline V gives CDR1 DFQATT, CDR2 SNEGSKA (reference sequence). The DNA of the CDR3 is TGCAGTGCTAGTATTACAGAACTCCCAGCTTTCTTT. Amino acids: CSASITELPAFF.

This clonotype was counted only a few times. The chain carries TRBV11-3 and TRBJ1-1; D not resolved. The CDR3 consists of 11 residues. Germline CDR1 and CDR2: SGHNT and YENEEA. Deletions cut 1 base from V and 7 bases from J, with 4 bases between. The CDR3 reads CASSLVHEAFF. The DNA for the CDR3 is TGTGCCAGCAGCTTAGTGCATGAAGCTTTCTTT.

At least ten counts were recorded for this clonotype. CDR3 nucleotides: TGCAGTGTTGTCCGGGTCCTGAACACTGAAGCTTTCTTT. Encoded protein: CSVVRVLNTEAFF. The rearrangement joins TRBV20-1 to TRBJ1-1; D not resolved. The germline gives CDR1 DFQATT, CDR2 SNEGSKA (reference sequence). Deletions cut 7 bases from V and 0 bases from J, with 12 bases between. The CDR3 is made up of 13 amino acids.